The T cell receptor (beta chain) under discussion was sequenced for a study of blood T cell repertoires in COVID-19. Whole-study context: COVID-19 samples, acute and convalescent, were from the United States, Italy and Spain. Sample material is recorded as cDNA or gDNA derived from T cells, B-cell-depleted T cells, or PBMCs.

Authors' analysis steps: Cell counts per sample came from amplifying reference gene primers. Clones were read by immunoSEQ multiplex PCR, and TCRdb kept only the in-frame ones, dropping some. V and J calls and clone size are as listed in that table; D and trimming were resolved from the DNA. The sample lists 150,000 to 200,000 clones; 70% to 90% were seen once. CDR1 and CDR2 from the germline V gene are LGHDT and YNNKEL (reference sequence). CDR3 length: 15 residues. V was clipped by 0 bases and J by 2 bases, with 10 bases between them. The chain uses TRBV3-1 (or the pseudogene TRBV3-2) and TRBJ2-5; no clear D. The sample was peripheral blood. This sequence was found in a man between 60 and 75 years old with active or convalescent COVID-19. The CDR3 DNA follows: TGTGCCAGCAGCCAAGAGTTTGGTAGACAAGAGACCCAGTACTTC. Protein sequence: CASSQEFGRQETQYF.